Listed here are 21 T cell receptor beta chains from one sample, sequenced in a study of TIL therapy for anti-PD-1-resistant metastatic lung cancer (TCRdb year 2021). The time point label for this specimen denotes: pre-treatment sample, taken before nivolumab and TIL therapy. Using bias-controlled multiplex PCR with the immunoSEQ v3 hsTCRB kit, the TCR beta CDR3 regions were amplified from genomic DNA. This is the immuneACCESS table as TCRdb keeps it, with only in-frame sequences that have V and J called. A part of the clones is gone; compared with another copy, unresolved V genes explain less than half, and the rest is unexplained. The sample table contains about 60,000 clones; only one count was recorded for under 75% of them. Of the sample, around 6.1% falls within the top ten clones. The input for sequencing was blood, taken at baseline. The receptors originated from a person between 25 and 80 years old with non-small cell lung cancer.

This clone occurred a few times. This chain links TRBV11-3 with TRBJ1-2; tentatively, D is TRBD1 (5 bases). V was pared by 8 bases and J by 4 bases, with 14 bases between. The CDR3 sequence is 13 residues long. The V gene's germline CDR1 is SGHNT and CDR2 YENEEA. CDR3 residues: CASGTSGAYGYTF. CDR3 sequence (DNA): TGTGCCAGCGGGACTTCCGGGGCCTATGGCTACACCTTC.

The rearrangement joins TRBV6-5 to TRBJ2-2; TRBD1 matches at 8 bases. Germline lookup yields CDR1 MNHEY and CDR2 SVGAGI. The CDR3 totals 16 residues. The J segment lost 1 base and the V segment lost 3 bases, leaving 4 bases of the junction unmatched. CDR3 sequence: CASSYDGQGNTGELFF. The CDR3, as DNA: TGTGCCAGCAGTTATGATGGACAGGGGAACACCGGGGAGCTGTTTTTT.

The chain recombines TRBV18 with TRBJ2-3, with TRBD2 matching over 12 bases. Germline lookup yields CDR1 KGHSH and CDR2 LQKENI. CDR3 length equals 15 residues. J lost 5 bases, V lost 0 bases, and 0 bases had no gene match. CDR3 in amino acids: CASSPPGLAGDTQYF. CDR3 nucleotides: TGTGCCAGCTCACCACCGGGACTAGCGGGAGATACGCAGTATTTT.

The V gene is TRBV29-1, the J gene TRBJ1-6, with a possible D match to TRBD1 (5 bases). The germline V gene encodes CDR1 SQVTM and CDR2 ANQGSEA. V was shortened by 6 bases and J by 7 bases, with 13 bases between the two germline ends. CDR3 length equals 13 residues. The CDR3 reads CSVRGTANSPLHF. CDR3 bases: TGCAGCGTAAGGGGAACGGCAAATTCACCCCTCCACTTT.

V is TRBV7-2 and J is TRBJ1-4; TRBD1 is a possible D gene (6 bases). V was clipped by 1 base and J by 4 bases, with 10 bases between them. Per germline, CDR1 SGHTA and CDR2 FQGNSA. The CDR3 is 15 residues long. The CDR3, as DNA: TGTGCCAGCAGCTTAGATAGGGGGAATAATGAAAAACTGTTTTTT. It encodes CASSLDRGNNEKLFF.

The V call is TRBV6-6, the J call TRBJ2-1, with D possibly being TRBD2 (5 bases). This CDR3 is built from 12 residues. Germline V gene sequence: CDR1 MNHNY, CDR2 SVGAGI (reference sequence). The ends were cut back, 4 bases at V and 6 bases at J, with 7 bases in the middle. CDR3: CASSWTVNEQFF. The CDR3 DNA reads TGTGCCAGCAGTTGGACTGTCAATGAGCAGTTCTTC.

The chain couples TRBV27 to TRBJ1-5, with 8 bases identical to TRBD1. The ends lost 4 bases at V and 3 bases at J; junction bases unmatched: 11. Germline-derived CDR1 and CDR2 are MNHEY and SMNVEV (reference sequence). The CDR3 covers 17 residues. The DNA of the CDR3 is TGTGCCAGCAGTTCAGAGACAGGGGTTCTGGTCAATCAGCCCCAGCATTTT. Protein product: CASSSETGVLVNQPQHF.

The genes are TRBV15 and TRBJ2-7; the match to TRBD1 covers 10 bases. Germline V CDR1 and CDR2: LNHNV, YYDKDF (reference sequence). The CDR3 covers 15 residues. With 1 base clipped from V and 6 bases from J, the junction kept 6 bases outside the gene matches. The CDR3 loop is CATSRGDRGHFEQYF. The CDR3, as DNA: TGTGCCACCAGCAGAGGAGACAGGGGGCACTTCGAGCAGTACTTC.

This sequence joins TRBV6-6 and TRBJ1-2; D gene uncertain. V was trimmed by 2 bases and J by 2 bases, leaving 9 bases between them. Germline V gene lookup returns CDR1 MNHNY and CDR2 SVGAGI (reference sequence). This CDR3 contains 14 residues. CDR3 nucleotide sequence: TGTGCCAGCAGTTACCGGAGAGACAACTATGGCTACACCTTC. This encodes CASSYRRDNYGYTF.

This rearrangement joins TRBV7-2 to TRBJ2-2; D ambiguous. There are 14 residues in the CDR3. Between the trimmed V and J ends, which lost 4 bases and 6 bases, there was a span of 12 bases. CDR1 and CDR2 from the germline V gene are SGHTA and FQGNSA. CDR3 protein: CASSYTLDSGELFF. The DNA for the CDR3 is TGTGCCAGCAGCTATACCCTGGATTCCGGGGAGCTGTTTTTT.

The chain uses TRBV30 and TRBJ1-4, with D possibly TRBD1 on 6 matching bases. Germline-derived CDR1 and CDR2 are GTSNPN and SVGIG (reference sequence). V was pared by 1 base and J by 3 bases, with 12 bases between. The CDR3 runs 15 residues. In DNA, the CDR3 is TGTGCCTGGAGTGCGGCGGGGGGCCCTAATGAAAAACTGTTTTTT. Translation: CAWSAAGGPNEKLFF.

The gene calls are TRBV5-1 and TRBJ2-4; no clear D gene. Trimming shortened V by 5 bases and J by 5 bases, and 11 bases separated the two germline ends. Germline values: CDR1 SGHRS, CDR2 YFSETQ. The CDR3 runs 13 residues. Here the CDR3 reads CASRAGEENIQYF. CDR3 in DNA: TGCGCCAGCAGGGCAGGTGAGGAAAACATTCAGTACTTC.

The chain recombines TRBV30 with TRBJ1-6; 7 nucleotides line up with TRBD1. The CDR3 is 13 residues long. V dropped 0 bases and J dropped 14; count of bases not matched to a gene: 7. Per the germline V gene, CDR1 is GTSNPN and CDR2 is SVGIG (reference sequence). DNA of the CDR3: TGTGCCTGGAGTGTCGGGACAGCTCCTACCCTCCACTTT. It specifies CAWSVGTAPTLHF.

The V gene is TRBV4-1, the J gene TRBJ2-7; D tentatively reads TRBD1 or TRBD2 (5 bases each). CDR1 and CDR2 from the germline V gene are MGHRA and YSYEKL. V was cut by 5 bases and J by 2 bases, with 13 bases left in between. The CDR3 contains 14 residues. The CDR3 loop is CASSFTGTAYEQYF. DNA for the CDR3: TGCGCCAGCAGCTTTACCGGGACCGCCTACGAGCAGTACTTC.

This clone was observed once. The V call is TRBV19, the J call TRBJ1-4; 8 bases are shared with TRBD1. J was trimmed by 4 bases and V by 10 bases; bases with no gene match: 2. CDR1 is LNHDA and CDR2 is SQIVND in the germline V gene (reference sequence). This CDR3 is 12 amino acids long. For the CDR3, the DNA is TGTGCCACAGGGGGCGGTAATGAAAAACTGTTTTTT. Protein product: CATGGGNEKLFF.

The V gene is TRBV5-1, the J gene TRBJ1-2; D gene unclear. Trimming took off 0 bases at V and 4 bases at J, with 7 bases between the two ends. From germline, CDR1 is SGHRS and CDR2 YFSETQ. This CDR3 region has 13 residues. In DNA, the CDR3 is TGCGCCAGCAGCTTGGGTTCTCCCTATGGCTACACCTTC. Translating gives CASSLGSPYGYTF.

CDR3: CASSLRGQSYGYTF. The CDR3 DNA reads TGTGCCAGCAGCTTACGAGGGCAGTCCTATGGCTACACCTTC. The rearrangement uses TRBV13 and TRBJ1-2; no definite D call. This CDR3 has 14 amino acids. Looked up from germline, CDR1 is PRHDT and CDR2 is FYEKMQ (reference sequence). The V and J ends lost 2 bases and 4 bases respectively, with 11 bases between them.

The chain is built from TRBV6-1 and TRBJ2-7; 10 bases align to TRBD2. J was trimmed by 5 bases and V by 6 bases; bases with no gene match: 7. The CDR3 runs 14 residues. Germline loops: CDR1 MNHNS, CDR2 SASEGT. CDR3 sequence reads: CASRQAGGPHEQYF. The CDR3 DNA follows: TGTGCCAGCAGACAAGCGGGAGGGCCTCACGAGCAGTACTTC.

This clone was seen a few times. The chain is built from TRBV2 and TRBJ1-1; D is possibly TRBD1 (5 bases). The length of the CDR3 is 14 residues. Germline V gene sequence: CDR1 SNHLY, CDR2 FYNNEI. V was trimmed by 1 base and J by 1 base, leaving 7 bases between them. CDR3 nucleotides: TGTGCCAGCAGTGAAGTAGGGACGAACACTGAAGCTTTCTTT. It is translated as CASSEVGTNTEAFF.

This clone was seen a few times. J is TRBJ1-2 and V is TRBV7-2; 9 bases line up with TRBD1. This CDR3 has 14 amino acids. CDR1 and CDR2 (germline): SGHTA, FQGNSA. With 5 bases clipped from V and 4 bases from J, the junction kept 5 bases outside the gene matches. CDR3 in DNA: TGTGCCAGCAGCAAGGACAGGGGAATCTATGGCTACACCTTC. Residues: CASSKDRGIYGYTF.

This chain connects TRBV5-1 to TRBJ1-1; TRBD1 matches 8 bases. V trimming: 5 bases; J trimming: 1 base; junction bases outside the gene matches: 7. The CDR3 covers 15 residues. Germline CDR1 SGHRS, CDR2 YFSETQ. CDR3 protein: CASSSTGGGNTEAFF. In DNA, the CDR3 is TGCGCCAGCAGTTCCACAGGGGGAGGGAACACTGAAGCTTTCTTT. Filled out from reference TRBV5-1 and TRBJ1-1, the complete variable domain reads KAGVTQTPRYLIKTRGQQVTLSCSPISGHRSVSWYQQTPGQGLQFLFEYFSETQRNKGNFPGRFSGRQFSNSRSEMNVSTLELGDSALYLCASSSTGGGNTEAFFGQGTRLTVV.